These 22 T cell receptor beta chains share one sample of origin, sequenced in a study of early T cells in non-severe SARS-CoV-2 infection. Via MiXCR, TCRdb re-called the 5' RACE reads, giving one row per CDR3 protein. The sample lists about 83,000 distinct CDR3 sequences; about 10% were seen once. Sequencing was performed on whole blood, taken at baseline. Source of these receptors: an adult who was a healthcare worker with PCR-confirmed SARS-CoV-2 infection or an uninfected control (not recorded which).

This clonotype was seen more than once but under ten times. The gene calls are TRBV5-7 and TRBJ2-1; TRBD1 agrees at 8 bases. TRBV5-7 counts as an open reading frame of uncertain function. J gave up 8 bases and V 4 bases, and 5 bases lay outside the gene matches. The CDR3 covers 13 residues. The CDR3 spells CASSRTGLDEQFF. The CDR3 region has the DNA TGTGCCAGCAGCCGGACAGGGCTCGATGAGCAGTTCTTC.

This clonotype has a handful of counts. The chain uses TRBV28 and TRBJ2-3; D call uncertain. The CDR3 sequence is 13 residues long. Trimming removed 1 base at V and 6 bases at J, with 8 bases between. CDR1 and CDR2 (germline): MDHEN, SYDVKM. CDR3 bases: TGTGCCAGCAGTTTATCGACCCTCGATACGCAGTATTTT. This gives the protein CASSLSTLDTQYF.

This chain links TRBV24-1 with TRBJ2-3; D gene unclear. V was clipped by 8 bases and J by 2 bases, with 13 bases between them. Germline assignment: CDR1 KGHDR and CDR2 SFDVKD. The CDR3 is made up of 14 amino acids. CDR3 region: CATKGRAPTDTQYF. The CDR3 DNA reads TGTGCCACCAAGGGTCGCGCCCCCACAGATACGCAGTATTTT.

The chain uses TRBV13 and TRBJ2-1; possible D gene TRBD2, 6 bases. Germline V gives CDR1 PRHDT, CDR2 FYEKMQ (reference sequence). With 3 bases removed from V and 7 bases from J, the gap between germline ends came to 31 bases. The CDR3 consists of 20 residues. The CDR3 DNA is TGTGCCAGCAGCTTCTCCGGGACGGAGGGTACCCCCCGGGATTGGAATGAGCAGTTCTTC. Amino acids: CASSFSGTEGTPRDWNEQFF.

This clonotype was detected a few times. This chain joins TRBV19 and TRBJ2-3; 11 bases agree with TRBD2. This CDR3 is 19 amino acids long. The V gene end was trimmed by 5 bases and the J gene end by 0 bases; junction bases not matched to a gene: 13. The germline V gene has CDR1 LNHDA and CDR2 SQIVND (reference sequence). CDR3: CASSGSGTSGHPSTDTQYF. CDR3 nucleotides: TGTGCCAGTAGTGGCAGCGGGACTAGCGGTCATCCTAGCACAGATACGCAGTATTTT.

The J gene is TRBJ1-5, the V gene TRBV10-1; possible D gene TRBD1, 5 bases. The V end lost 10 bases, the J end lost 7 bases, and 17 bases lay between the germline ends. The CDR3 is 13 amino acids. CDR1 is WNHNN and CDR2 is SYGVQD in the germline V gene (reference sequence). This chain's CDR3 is CANSSRGTQPQHF. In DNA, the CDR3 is TGCGCCAACTCAAGTAGGGGCACACAGCCCCAGCATTTT.

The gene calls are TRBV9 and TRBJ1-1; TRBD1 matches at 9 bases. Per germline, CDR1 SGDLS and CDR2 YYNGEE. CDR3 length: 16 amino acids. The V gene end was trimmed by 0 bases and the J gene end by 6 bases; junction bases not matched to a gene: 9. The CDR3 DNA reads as TGTGCCAGCAGCGTAGCTACAGGGGGCGCGTGGGCTGAAGCTTTCTTT. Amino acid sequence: CASSVATGGAWAEAFF.

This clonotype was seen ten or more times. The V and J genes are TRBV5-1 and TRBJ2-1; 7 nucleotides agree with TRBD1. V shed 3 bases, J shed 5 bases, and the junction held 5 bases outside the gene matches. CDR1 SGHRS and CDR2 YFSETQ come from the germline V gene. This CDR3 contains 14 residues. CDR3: CASSSRTGHNEQFF. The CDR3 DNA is TGCGCCAGCAGCTCCAGGACAGGACACAATGAGCAGTTCTTC.

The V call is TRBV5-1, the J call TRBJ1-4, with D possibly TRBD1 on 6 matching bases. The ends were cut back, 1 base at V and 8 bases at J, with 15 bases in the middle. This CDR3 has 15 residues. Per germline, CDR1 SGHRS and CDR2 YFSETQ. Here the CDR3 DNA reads TGCGCCAGCAGCTTGACCGGACAGAGTTACGAAAAACTGTTTTTT. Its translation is CASSLTGQSYEKLFF.

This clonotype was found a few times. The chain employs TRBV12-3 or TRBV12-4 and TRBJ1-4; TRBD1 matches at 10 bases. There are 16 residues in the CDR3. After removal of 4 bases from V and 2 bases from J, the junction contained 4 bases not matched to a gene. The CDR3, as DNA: TGTGCCAGCAGTTGGGTGGGACAGGGGACTAATGAAAAACTGTTTTTT. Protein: CASSWVGQGTNEKLFF.

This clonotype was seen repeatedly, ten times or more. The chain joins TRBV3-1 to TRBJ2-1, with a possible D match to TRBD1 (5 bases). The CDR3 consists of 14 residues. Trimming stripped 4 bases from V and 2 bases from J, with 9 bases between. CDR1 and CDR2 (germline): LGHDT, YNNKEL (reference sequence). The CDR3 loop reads CASSPIGAYNEQFF. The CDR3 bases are TGTGCCAGCAGCCCCATAGGGGCCTACAATGAGCAGTTCTTC.

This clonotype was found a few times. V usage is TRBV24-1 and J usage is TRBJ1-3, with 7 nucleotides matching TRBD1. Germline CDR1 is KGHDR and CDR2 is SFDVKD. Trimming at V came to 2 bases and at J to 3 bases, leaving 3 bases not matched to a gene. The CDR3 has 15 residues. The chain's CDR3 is CATSDSRQGGNTIYF. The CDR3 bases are TGTGCCACCAGTGATTCCAGACAGGGTGGAAACACCATATATTTT.

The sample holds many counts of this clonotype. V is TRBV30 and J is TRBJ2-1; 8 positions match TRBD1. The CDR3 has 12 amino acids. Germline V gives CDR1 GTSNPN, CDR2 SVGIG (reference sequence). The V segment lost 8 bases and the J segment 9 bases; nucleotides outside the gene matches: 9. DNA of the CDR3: TGTGCCAAGAGCGCAGGGGGCGTTGAGCAGTTCTTC. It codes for CAKSAGGVEQFF.

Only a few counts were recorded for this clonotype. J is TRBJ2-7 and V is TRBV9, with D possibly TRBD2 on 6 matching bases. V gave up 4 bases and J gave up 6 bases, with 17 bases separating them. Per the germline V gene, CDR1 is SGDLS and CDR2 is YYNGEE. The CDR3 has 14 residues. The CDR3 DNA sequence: TGTGCCAGCAGCCCTTGGGACTCGACGGGCGAGCAGTACTTC. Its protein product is CASSPWDSTGEQYF.

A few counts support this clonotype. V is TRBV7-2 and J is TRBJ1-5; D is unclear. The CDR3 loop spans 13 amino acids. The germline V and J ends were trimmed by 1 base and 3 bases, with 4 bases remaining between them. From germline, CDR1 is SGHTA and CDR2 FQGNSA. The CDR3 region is CASSLVSNQPQHF. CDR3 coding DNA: TGTGCCAGCAGCTTAGTATCCAATCAGCCCCAGCATTTT.

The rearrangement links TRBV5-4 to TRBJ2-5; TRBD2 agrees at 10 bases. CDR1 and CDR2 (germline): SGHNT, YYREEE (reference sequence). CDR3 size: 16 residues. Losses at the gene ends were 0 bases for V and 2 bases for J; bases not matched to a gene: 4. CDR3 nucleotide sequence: TGTGCCAGCAGCTTGGAGGGACTAGCGCAACAAGAGACCCAGTACTTC. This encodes CASSLEGLAQQETQYF.

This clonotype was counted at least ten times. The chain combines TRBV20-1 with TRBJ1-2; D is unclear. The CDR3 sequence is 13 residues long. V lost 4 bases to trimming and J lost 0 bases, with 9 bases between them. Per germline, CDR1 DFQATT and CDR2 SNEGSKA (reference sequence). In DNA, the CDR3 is TGCAGTGCTATCCCCGGGCCTAACTATGGCTACACCTTC. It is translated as CSAIPGPNYGYTF.

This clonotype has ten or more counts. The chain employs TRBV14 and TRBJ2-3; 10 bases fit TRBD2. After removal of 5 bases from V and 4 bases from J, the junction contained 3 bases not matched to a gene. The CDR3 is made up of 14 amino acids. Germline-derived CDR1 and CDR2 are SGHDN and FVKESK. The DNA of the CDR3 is TGTGCCAGCAGCTCACTAGCGGGATCAGATACGCAGTATTTT. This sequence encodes CASSSLAGSDTQYF.

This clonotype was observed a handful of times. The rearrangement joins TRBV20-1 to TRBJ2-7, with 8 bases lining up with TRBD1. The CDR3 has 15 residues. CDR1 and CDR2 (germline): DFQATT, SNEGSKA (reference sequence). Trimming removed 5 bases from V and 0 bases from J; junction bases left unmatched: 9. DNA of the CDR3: TGCAGTGCTCCGGACAGGGAACGAAGCTCCTACGAGCAGTACTTC. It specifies CSAPDRERSSYEQYF.

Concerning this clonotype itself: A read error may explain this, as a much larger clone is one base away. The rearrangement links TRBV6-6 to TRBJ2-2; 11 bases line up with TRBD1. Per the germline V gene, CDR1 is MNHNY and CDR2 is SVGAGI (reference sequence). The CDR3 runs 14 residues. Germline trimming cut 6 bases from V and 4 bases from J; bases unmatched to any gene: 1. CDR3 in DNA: TGTGCCAGCAGGGGGACAGGGGGCACCGGGGAGCTGTTTTTT. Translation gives CASRGTGGTGELFF.

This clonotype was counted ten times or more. CDR3 loop: CASSLGDVWGTFYGYTF. The CDR3 coding sequence is TGTGCCAGCAGCCTGGGGGATGTTTGGGGGACCTTCTATGGCTACACCTTC. The V gene is TRBV3-1, the J gene TRBJ1-2; TRBD1 is a possible D gene (5 bases). Trimming left V 4 bases short and J 4 bases short, with 22 bases between. CDR3 length equals 17 residues. Germline V CDR1 and CDR2: LGHDT, YNNKEL (reference sequence). Looking up the rest from reference TRBV3-1 and TRBJ1-2 gives the full variable domain: DTAVSQTPKYLVTQMGNDKSIKCEQNLGHDTMYWYKQDSKKFLKIMFSYNNKELIINETVPNRFSPKSPDKAHLNLHINSLELGDSAVYFCASSLGDVWGTFYGYTFGSGTRLTVV.

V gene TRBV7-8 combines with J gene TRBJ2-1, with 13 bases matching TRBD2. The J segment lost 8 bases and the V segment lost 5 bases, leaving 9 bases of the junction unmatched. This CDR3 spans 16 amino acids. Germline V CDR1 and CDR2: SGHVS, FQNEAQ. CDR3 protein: CASSKGGLAGDHEQFF. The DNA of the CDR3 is TGTGCCAGCAGCAAAGGTGGACTAGCGGGAGACCATGAGCAGTTCTTC.